This TCR beta chain was obtained from a study of blood T cell repertoires in COVID-19 (dated by TCRdb to 2020 to 2022). About the study as a whole: The collaborator samples originated in the United States, Italy and Spain and spanned the acute and convalescent phases of COVID-19. The material from the prospective study consisted of cDNA or gDNA derived from T cells, B-cell-depleted T cells, or PBMCs. The dataset comprised deeply sampled blood TCRbeta repertoires from subjects exposed to, actively infected with, or recovered from COVID-19. A freely available public database, intended as a resource for researchers studying the immune response to SARS-CoV-2, is where the repertoires were released. The samples were drawn from the first 160 participants of the ongoing ImmuneRACE study and from 1,200 or so subjects provided by 6 global collaborators. The sample metadata nearly always contained a de-identified subject ID, COVID-19 status, age in years and sex. Where available, HLA class I and class II types were obtained from metadata supplied by the sample provider rather than from assay-based typing. General study outcomes and caveats: Clinical and demographic metadata were provided uncurated, with the amount varying by source and participant.

Collaborating institutions collected whole blood in K2EDTA tubes following their own protocols. For TCRbeta analysis, collaborators shipped samples in one of three forms: frozen whole blood, isolated PBMCs, or DNA extracted from either of those sample types. This clone appeared once. It lacks a known antigen. There are no base qualities to consult, and no much larger clone falls within one base. The immunoSEQ Assay, a bias-controlled multiplex PCR, was used to amplify TCRbeta CDR3 regions from genomic DNA. The original methods were these. The number of nucleated cells in each sample was estimated from the amplification of reference gene primers within the assay. Sequence reads were collapsed and filtered to measure the absolute abundance of every unique TCRbeta CDR3 rearrangement. Productive Simpson clonality was computed per sample as the square root of Simpson's diversity index over productive rearrangements. This immuneACCESS table, as held by TCRdb, lists in-frame sequences with V and J called but not all clones. Of the missing ones, under half trace to an unresolved V gene in checked studies; the others have no known cause. The V and J calls and clone size are taken from that table; D and trimming were inferred from the DNA. Counted in this sample were 90,000 to 120,000 clones; 80% to 90% of them appeared once. The biggest ten clones account for roughly 15% of the sample.

Per the germline V gene (reference sequence), LNHDA is the CDR1 and SQIVND is the CDR2. At the junction V is shortened by 4 bases and J by 6 bases; bases outside the gene matches: 14. Including the terminal cysteine and phenylalanine, the CDR3 comprises 18 residues. Just CDR3 DNA is preserved here, 54 bases in frame from base 1. The sequenced sample consisted of peripheral blood. This clonotype was sampled from a man over 45 with acute or convalescent COVID-19. The sequence joins TRBV19 to TRBJ2-2, and 10 junction bases match TRBD2. The DNA sequence is TGTGCCAGTAGTACCCCTGGACTAGCGGTTAATTTCCCCGGGGAGCTGTTTTTT. Its amino acids are CASSTPGLAVNFPGELFF.